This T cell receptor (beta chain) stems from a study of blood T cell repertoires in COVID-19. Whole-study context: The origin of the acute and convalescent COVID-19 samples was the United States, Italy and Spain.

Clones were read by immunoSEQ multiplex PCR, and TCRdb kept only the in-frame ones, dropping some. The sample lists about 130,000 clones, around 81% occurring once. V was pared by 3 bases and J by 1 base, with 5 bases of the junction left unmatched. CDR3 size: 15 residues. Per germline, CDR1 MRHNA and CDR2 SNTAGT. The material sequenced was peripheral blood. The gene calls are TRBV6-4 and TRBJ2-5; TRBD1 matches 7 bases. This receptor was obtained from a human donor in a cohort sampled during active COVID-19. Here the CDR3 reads CASSEESGGQETQYF. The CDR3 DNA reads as TGTGCCAGCAGTGAGGAGTCAGGGGGCCAAGAGACCCAGTACTTC.